Below, 11 T cell receptor beta chains from the same sample are listed, as sequenced in a study of T-cell reconstitution after alpha-beta-depleted transplantation in children. The authors prepared the TCRbeta library with unique molecular identifiers. One entry per CDR3 protein results from TCRdb running MiXCR on the PCR reads. The repertoire holds approximately 200,000 distinct CDR3 sequences, with 6.3% as singletons. Sequenced material: PBMCs, taken before TCRalphabeta/CD19-depleted stem cell transplant. The receptors were gathered from a girl under three years old with combined immunodeficiency, due to receive a stem cell transplant.

This clonotype was seen repeatedly, ten times or more. The genes are TRBV20-1 and TRBJ2-7, with no clear D. CDR1 and CDR2 from the germline V gene are DFQATT and SNEGSKA (reference sequence). The CDR3 spans 12 residues. V lost 5 bases and J lost 0, with 8 bases in between. The CDR3 loop is CSARDGSYEQYF. CDR3 nucleotide sequence: TGCAGTGCTCGTGACGGCTCCTACGAGCAGTACTTC.

This clonotype was observed at least ten times. The chain couples TRBV5-6 to TRBJ2-5; 8 bases align to TRBD2. The CDR3 runs 16 residues. Per the germline V gene, CDR1 is SGHDT and CDR2 is YYEEEE. V trimming: 3 bases; J trimming: 3 bases; junction bases outside the gene matches: 10. Written as DNA, the CDR3 is TGTGCCAGCAGCTCCCCCTCCTATAGCGGGGAAGAGACCCAGTACTTC. It is translated as CASSSPSYSGEETQYF. The complete variable domain, with remaining parts taken from reference TRBV5-6 and TRBJ2-5, reads DAGVTQSPTHLIKTRGQQVTLRCSPKSGHDTVSWYQQALGQGPQFIFQYYEEEERQRGNFPDRFSGHQFPNYSSELNVNALLLGDSALYLCASSSPSYSGEETQYFGPGTRLLVL.

This clonotype was counted many times. V is TRBV29-1 and J is TRBJ2-3; D unclear. Trimming removed 7 bases from V and 0 bases from J, with 8 bases in between. Germline loops: CDR1 SQVTM, CDR2 ANQGSEA. The CDR3 totals 12 residues. The CDR3 region has the DNA TGCAGCGGGTGGCTCAGCACAGATACGCAGTATTTT. It is translated as CSGWLSTDTQYF.

Comment on this clonotype: Compared with germline, one end of the junction differs, possibly owing to a read error. The chain recombines TRBV20-1 with TRBJ2-1; 9 bases agree with TRBD1. The CDR3 totals 21 residues. CDR1 is DFQATT, CDR2 SNEGSKA, per germline (reference sequence). The CDR3 here is CCASPTFPGQGLPGRYNEQFF. The CDR3 DNA reads as TGCTGTGCTAGCCCAACGTTCCCGGGACAGGGTCTACCGGGGAGGTACAATGAGCAGTTCTTC.

There are a few counts of this clonotype. The V and J genes are TRBV16 and TRBJ1-1, with a weak D call TRBD1 (6 bases). V shed 0 bases and J shed 5 bases, with 22 bases lying between them. The CDR3 extends over 18 amino acids. The germline CDR1 and CDR2 sequences are KGHSY and FQNENV. The CDR3 reads CASSQSPGFPDRTTEAFF. In DNA, the CDR3 is TGTGCCAGCAGCCAATCGCCGGGATTCCCCGACAGGACTACTGAAGCTTTCTTT.

This clonotype was recorded many times. The chain uses TRBV6-5 and TRBJ2-1, with a weak D call TRBD2 (6 bases). The CDR3 extends over 16 amino acids. The V gene's germline CDR1 is MNHEY and CDR2 SVGAGI. With 8 bases removed from V and 7 bases from J, the gap between germline ends came to 24 bases. In DNA, the CDR3 is TGTGCCAGCTCCAGACTAGGACGGTCGAGCGCTAATGAGCAGTTCTTC. Translation: CASSRLGRSSANEQFF.

This clonotype has ten or more counts. The V and J genes are TRBV4-1 and TRBJ1-1, with no clear D. The germline V gene has CDR1 MGHRA and CDR2 YSYEKL. This CDR3 contains 14 residues. V shed 6 bases and J shed 4 bases, with 15 bases lying between them. The CDR3 DNA reads TGCGCCAGCAGATACACGGTTGAGGGCACTGAAGCTTTCTTT. It yields the protein CASRYTVEGTEAFF.

The chain is built from TRBV7-8 and TRBJ2-7; 10 nucleotides align to TRBD1. In germline, CDR1 is SGHVS, CDR2 FQNEAQ. This CDR3 has 15 residues. The CDR3 sequence: CAIARDRGSSYEQYF. The CDR3 DNA sequence: TGTGCTATCGCCAGGGACAGGGGTTCATCCTACGAGCAGTACTTC.

The chain combines TRBV19 with TRBJ2-1, with D unclear. Germline V gene data show CDR1 as LNHDA and CDR2 as SQIVND (reference sequence). The germline V and J ends were trimmed by 7 bases and 3 bases, with 4 bases remaining between them. CDR3 length: 11 residues. For the CDR3, the DNA is TGTGCCAGTATGAGCTACAATGAGCAGTTCTTC. Protein: CASMSYNEQFF.

This clonotype has a count of ten or more. The chain has TRBV12-3 or TRBV12-4 and TRBJ1-1; no clear D gene. Trimming shortened V by 6 bases and J by 2 bases, and 10 bases separated the two germline ends. CDR3 length: 13 amino acids. Here the CDR3 DNA reads TGTGCCAGCAGGGTCGGGTCTAACACTGAAGCTTTCTTT. It yields the protein CASRVGSNTEAFF.

This clonotype was picked up many times. The chain combines TRBV7-6 with TRBJ2-2; D ambiguous. The CDR3 is 13 amino acids. Germline V gives CDR1 SGHVS, CDR2 FNYEAQ. Deletions cut 1 base from V and 5 bases from J, with 5 bases between. The CDR3 DNA reads as TGTGCCAGCAGCTTAGGTTGGACCGGGGAGCTGTTTTTT. This sequence encodes CASSLGWTGELFF. Full variable domain (missing parts from reference TRBV7-6 and TRBJ2-2): GAGVSQSPRYKVTKRGQDVALRCDPISGHVSLYWYRQALGQGPEFLTYFNYEAQQDKSGLPNDRFSAERPEGSISTLTIQRTEQRDSAMYRCASSLGWTGELFFGEGSRLTVL.